What follows are 7 T cell receptor beta chains derived from one specimen sequenced in a study of blood T cell repertoires in COVID-19. Produced via immunoSEQ multiplex PCR; TCRdb's table is partial and in-frame only. The sample shows around 100,000 clones, more than 85% of them seen only once. Material for sequencing was peripheral blood. Receptors were obtained from a man aged 30 to 45 in a cohort sampled during active COVID-19.

The J gene is TRBJ1-4, the V gene TRBV30, with 11 bases matching TRBD1. J was trimmed by 8 bases and V by 1 base; bases with no gene match: 6. The CDR3 extends over 15 amino acids. Germline-derived CDR1 and CDR2 are GTSNPN and SVGIG (reference sequence). The CDR3 DNA reads as TGTGCCTGGAGTGACGGGACAGGGGGTGTCGAAAAACTGTTTTTT. Amino acid sequence: CAWSDGTGGVEKLFF.

This chain connects TRBV27 to TRBJ1-2; 7 bases line up with TRBD1. This CDR3 is 16 amino acids long. The germline gives CDR1 MNHEY, CDR2 SMNVEV (reference sequence). V shed 0 bases, J shed 4 bases, and the junction held 8 bases outside the gene matches. CDR3 residues: CASSLSGQWGFYGYTF. Here the CDR3 DNA reads TGTGCCAGCAGTTTATCGGGACAGTGGGGATTCTATGGCTACACCTTC.

V and J are TRBV7-2 and TRBJ2-7; weak D call: TRBD2 (7 bases). Germline CDR1 reads SGHTA; CDR2 reads FQGNSA. CDR3 length: 16 residues. V was pared by 1 base and J by 1 base, with 14 bases between. CDR3 sequence reads: CASSLGGGGKSYEQYF. CDR3 nucleotide sequence: TGTGCCAGCAGCTTAGGAGGGGGGGGGAAGTCCTACGAGCAGTACTTC.

The rearrangement uses TRBV7-8 and TRBJ1-1, with a weak D call TRBD1 (5 bases). Germline assignment: CDR1 SGHVS and CDR2 FQNEAQ. The CDR3 has 13 residues. With 4 bases removed from V and 3 bases from J, the gap between germline ends came to 9 bases. The CDR3 loop is CASSSQGDTEAFF. The DNA of the CDR3 is TGTGCCAGCAGCTCACAAGGGGACACTGAAGCTTTCTTT.

This clone was observed a single time. The chain couples TRBV9 to TRBJ2-3, with 8 positions matching TRBD1. Unmatched junction bases numbered 4, after V lost 2 bases and J lost 2 bases. There are 15 residues in the CDR3. In germline, CDR1 is SGDLS, CDR2 YYNGEE. The CDR3 spells CASSVGRGHTDTQYF. CDR3 coding DNA: TGTGCCAGCAGCGTGGGCAGGGGGCACACAGATACGCAGTATTTT.

The V gene is TRBV3-1 (or the pseudogene TRBV3-2), the J gene TRBJ2-7; D is ambiguous. The CDR3 runs to 15 residues. Germline V gene data show CDR1 as LGHDT and CDR2 as YNNKEL (reference sequence). Trimming cost V 0 bases and J 4 bases, with 13 bases left between them. CDR3 bases: TGTGCCAGCAGCCAAGATTTTAGTGGAGTTTACGAGCAGTACTTC. As protein: CASSQDFSGVYEQYF.

The chain has TRBV2 and TRBJ1-2, with 10 bases that match TRBD1. Germline values: CDR1 SNHLY, CDR2 FYNNEI. The CDR3 is made up of 16 amino acids. The J segment lost 3 bases and the V segment lost 4 bases, leaving 8 bases of the junction unmatched. CDR3 DNA: TGTGCCAGCAGTGGAAAGGGACAGGGGTTCTACTATGGCTACACCTTC. This encodes CASSGKGQGFYYGYTF.